Here is one T cell receptor beta chain with its context. This receptor's antigen is unknown. No qualities accompany the bases; no much larger clone lies one base away. This entry is derived from a study of cytotoxic CD8 clonotypes in ibrutinib-treated CLL (dated by TCRdb to about 2021). For the study in its entirety: In this cohort, some 16 patients were treatment-naive and approximately twelve were relapsed/refractory, while some 18 had unmutated IGHV. Of the approximately 87 people in the trial, around 25 had longitudinal samples available. Samples averaged 255,043 productive templates and roughly 86,000 productive rearrangements. Samples at response were collected after a median of about twelve months of treatment, with a range of about 6 to 40 months. Patients were still on ibrutinib when every remission and progressive disease sample was collected. Cryopreserved peripheral blood mononuclear cells were obtained before treatment, at response, and at either sustained remission or disease progression. Partial responses were observed in roughly 24 patients and complete responses in 2; after a median follow-up of 68 months, remission was maintained in roughly 14 patients and progression was observed in roughly twelve.

The paper's findings and limits, for the study overall: Baseline clonality was found to be higher than that of age-matched healthy donors and was strongly correlated with circulating CD8+ T-cell counts. Clonality rose at ibrutinib response, remained stable during sustained remission, and dropped back toward baseline at progression. Lymph node repertoires were not examined, and the timing of sampling was not matched between patients in sustained remission and those whose disease progressed. Public clonotypes were rare and either shrank or stayed stable during treatment, and the rise in clonality at ibrutinib response reflected expansion of private clonotypes.

CDR1 and CDR2, looked up from the germline V gene (reference sequence), are LNHDA and SQIVND. Measured from the cysteine to the phenylalanine, the CDR3 is 13 residues long. The read is trimmed to its CDR3 DNA, 39 bases read in frame from base 1. Trimming removed 2 bases from V and 7 bases from J, leaving 11 bases between the germline ends. A MiSeq instrument was used for deep resolution sequencing, which targeted depths ranging from 1 in 1 million up to 1 in 200,000 T cells, with coverage averaging 10x for each clonotype. The immunoSEQ hsTCRB Kit was used to generate TCR beta libraries. The authors' pipeline ran thus. Data were analyzed with ImmunoSEQ Data Assistant and ImmunoSEQ Analyzer, with V, D and J genes assigned per IMGT definitions. Clonality was computed as one minus normalized Shannon entropy of productive rearrangement frequencies, ranging from 0 to 1. Only overrepresented clonotypes making up at least 0.05% of the repertoire of each patient were included in the public clonotype analysis. Repertoires from about a dozen age-matched healthy donors in immuneACCESS were used as clonality controls. The table was pulled from immuneACCESS by TCRdb, which kept in-frame rearrangements only. Such tables lose some clones; where checked, under half of the loss comes from unresolved V genes, and the rest has no known cause. From that table come the V and J calls and clone size; the DNA was used to work out D and trimming. In all, the sample holds 150,000 or so clones, and approximately 77% of those were seen once. The top ten clones comprise around 2% of the sample.

The time point label on this specimen signifies: about 11 months on ibrutinib. About 2 micrograms of genomic DNA were extracted from cryopreserved PBMCs for TCR beta library preparation. Longitudinal blood samples from CLL patients on ibrutinib monotherapy were analyzed using high-throughput TCR beta sequencing. The patients took part in an open-label, single-center phase 2 trial of ibrutinib monotherapy. The V gene is TRBV19 and the J gene is TRBJ1-1, with an unclear D gene assignment. This specimen was PBMCs, taken after 12 months of ibrutinib treatment. The clonotype was recovered from a human donor with chronic lymphocytic leukemia. The DNA is TGTGCCAGTAGTATATTGGTTCGGGGTGAAGCTTTCTTT. Its protein reads: CASSILVRGEAFF.